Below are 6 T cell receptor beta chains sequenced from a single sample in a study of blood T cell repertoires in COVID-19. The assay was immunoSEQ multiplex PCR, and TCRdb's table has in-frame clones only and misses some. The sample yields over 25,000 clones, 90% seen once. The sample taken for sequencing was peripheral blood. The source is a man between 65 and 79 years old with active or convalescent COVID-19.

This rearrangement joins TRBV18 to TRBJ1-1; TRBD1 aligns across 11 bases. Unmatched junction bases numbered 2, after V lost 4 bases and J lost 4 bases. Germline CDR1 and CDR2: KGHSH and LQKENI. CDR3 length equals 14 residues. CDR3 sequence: CASSLDRGPTEAFF. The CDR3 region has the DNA TGTGCCAGCTCACTGGACAGGGGGCCCACTGAAGCTTTCTTT. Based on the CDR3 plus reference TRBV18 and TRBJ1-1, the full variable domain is NAGVMQNPRHLVRRRGQEARLRCSPMKGHSHVYWYRQLPEEGLKFMVYLQKENIIDESGMPKERFSAEFPKEGPSILRIQQVVRGDSAAYFCASSLDRGPTEAFFGQGTRLTVV.

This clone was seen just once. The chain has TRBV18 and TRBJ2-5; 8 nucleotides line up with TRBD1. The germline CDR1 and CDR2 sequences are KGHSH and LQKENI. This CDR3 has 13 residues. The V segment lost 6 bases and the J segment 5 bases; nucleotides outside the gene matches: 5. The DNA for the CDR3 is TGTGCCAGCTCTCCAGGGGGCTCGGAGACCCAGTACTTC. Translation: CASSPGGSETQYF.

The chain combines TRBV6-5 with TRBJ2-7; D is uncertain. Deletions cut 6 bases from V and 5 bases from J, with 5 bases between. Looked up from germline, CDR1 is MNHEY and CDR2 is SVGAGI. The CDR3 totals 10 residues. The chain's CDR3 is CASRGDEQYV. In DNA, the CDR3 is TGTGCCAGCAGGGGCGACGAGCAGTACGTC.

CDR3 DNA: TGTGCCAGCAGCCTAAGACAGGGGGTTGGAAATTCACCCCTCCACTTT. Residues: CASSLRQGVGNSPLHF. The genes are TRBV5-5 and TRBJ1-6; 9 bases fit TRBD1. This CDR3 has 16 residues. Germline CDR1 is SGHKS and CDR2 is YYEKEE (reference sequence). Trimming at V came to 4 bases and at J to 7 bases, leaving 9 bases not matched to a gene.

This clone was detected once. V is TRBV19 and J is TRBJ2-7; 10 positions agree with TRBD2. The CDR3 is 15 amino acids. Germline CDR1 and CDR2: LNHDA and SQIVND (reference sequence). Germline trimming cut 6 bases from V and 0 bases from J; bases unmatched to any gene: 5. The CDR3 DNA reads TGTGCCAGTAGGGATAGCGGGGGGCTCTCCTACGAGCAGTACTTC. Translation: CASRDSGGLSYEQYF.

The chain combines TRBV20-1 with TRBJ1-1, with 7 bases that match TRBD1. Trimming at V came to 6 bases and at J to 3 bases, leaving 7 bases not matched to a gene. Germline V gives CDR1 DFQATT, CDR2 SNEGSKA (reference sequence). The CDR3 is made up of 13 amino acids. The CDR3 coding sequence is TGCAGTGCGAGTCTTGACAGGGACACTGAAGCTTTCTTT. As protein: CSASLDRDTEAFF.